This TCR beta chain was obtained from a study of blood T cell repertoires in COVID-19 (dated by TCRdb to 2018 to 2020). General notes on the study: Collaborator samples came from the United States, Italy and Spain and covered acute and convalescent phases of COVID-19. The material from the prospective study consisted of cDNA or gDNA derived from T cells, B-cell-depleted T cells, or PBMCs. Subjects who had been exposed to COVID-19, were actively infected with it, or had recovered from it provided the deeply sampled blood TCRbeta repertoires that made up the dataset. The repertoires were released in a freely available public database intended as a resource for research on the immune response to SARS-CoV-2. Samples were obtained from the ongoing ImmuneRACE study (first 160 participants) and from 1,000 to 1,500 subjects provided by 6 global collaborators. A de-identified subject ID, COVID-19 status, age in years and sex were almost always included in the sample metadata. Where available, HLA class I and class II types were obtained from metadata supplied by the sample provider rather than from assay-based typing. Here is what the overall study found, with its caveats: Clinical and demographic metadata were provided uncurated, with the amount varying by source and participant.

Regarding this clone: Its antigen is not yet known. Per-base quality was not reported, and no clone a single base away is much larger than it.

Whole blood was collected in K2EDTA tubes by collaborating institutions according to the institutions' own protocols. For TCRbeta analysis, collaborator samples were shipped as frozen whole blood, as isolated PBMCs, or as DNA extracted from either sample type. The CDR3 starts with the cysteine, ends with the phenylalanine, and has 15 residues. Just CDR3 DNA is preserved here, 45 bases in frame from base 1. CDR1 and CDR2 are read off the germline V gene as MDHEN and SYDVKM. Compared with germline, V lacks 2 bases and J lacks 4 bases; bases without a gene match: 5. The immunoSEQ Assay, a bias-controlled multiplex PCR, was used to amplify TCRbeta CDR3 regions from genomic DNA. In the authors' own workflow: The number of nucleated cells in each sample was estimated by amplification of reference gene primers within the assay. To quantify the absolute abundance of each unique TCRbeta CDR3 rearrangement, sequence reads were collapsed and filtered. For each sample, productive Simpson clonality was calculated as the square root of Simpson's diversity index across productive rearrangements. This is the immuneACCESS table as TCRdb keeps it, with only in-frame sequences that have V and J called. A part of the clones is gone; compared with another copy, unresolved V genes explain less than half, and the rest is unexplained. Clonal size and the V and J genes are those of that table, whereas D and trimming came from the DNA. This sample lists 100,000 to 130,000 clones; roughly 90% were detected once. Of the sample, 4.5% to 5% is held by the ten largest clones.

Rearrangement joined TRBV28 to TRBJ1-1; TRBD1 aligns with 9 central bases. Sequences were obtained from peripheral blood. This receptor was taken from a man aged 40-55 years with active or convalescent COVID-19. In nucleotide form, the sequence is TGTGCCAGCAGTTTAGGGAGACAGGGGGTCACTGAAGCTTTCTTT. This codes for CASSLGRQGVTEAFF.